The 2 T cell receptor beta chains below were found in one sample sequenced in a study of blood T cell repertoires in COVID-19. Clones were read by immunoSEQ multiplex PCR, and TCRdb kept only the in-frame ones, dropping some. Found here are a few hundred thousand clones, more than 75% of them singletons; the top ten hold under 7%. Sequenced material: PBMCs or T cells enriched from blood (not recorded which). Receptors originate from a woman aged 50 to 65 who had been exposed to COVID-19.

The V gene is TRBV28, the J gene TRBJ1-2; no definite D call. This CDR3 contains 13 residues. Trimming took off 1 base at V and 3 bases at J, with 6 bases between the two ends. Germline loops: CDR1 MDHEN, CDR2 SYDVKM. The CDR3 bases are TGTGCCAGCAGTTTATTAACAGACTATGGCTACACCTTC. Translated: CASSLLTDYGYTF.

V is TRBV2 and J is TRBJ1-1; possible D gene TRBD1, 6 bases. The germline CDR1 and CDR2 sequences are SNHLY and FYNNEI. CDR3 size: 14 residues. V shed 7 bases and J shed 13 bases, with 25 bases lying between them. The CDR3 loop reads CASTAGRGLGEGFF. CDR3 nucleotides: TGTGCCAGCACCGCTGGCAGGGGACTGGGGGAGGGTTTCTTT.